This T cell receptor beta chain was identified in a study of CXCR3-negative and CXCR3-positive naive CD8 T cells. Study-wide results and caveats: Hydrophobicity of TRB CDR3s was greater in CXCR3-positive naive cells than in CXCR3-negative naive cells. Memory cells showed distinct TRBV-TRBJ patterns, while the two naive subsets matched.

As concerns this clonotype: Its antigen is not identified.

The CDR3 loop spans 16 amino acids. Looked up from germline, CDR1 is ENHRY and CDR2 is SYGVKD. Naive CD8+ T lymphocytes were specified as CD45RO-CCR7+CD27+CD95-. The libraries of TRB cDNA were constructed through 5' RACE using UMI labels. TCRdb reworked the 5' RACE reads into one entry per CDR3 protein, no DNA. Listed are about 120,000 distinct CDR3 sequences; 0.59% falls within the top ten. Sample: naive CXCR3+ CD8+ T cells from blood. Subset of the sample: CD45RO-CCR7+CD27+CD95- naive CD8+ T cells expressing CXCR3 (TNR3+). V is TRBV10-3 and J is TRBJ2-4; checking the TCRdb D call of TRBD1 is not possible without DNA. The source of this sequence is a human donor in good health. Some clones in this sample may be carry-over from other donors' samples. CDR3 residues: CAISESWTGSKNIQYF.